A single sample gave rise to the 30 T cell receptor beta chains below, sequenced in a study of blood T cells in healthy people across ages (dated by TCRdb to 2014 to 2015). The protocol used for the library was 5' RACE. TCRdb lists the instrument as Illumina HiSeq 2500. A second PCR of about 6 to 11 cycles was performed with a sample-barcoded 5' primer and a J-beta primer mix. In-frame beta chains were kept once TCRdb had trimmed the public reads at Q25 with fastp and called clones with MiXCR. Every CDR3 protein is listed once, alongside the most common genes and DNA of its rows. The sample table holds approximately 790,000 distinct CDR3 sequences, of which roughly 60% were seen once. The ten largest clones capture around a quarter of the sample. Specimen: blood. These receptors all come from a man aged 30 to 45 in good health.

This clonotype has only a few counts. The CDR3 spells CSGYRGPSGGYTF. The CDR3 DNA reads as TGCAGCGGTTACAGGGGGCCATCGGGTGGCTACACCTTC. V is TRBV29-1 and J is TRBJ1-2, with 9 bases aligning to TRBD1. CDR3 length equals 13 residues. V lost 7 bases, J lost 7 bases, and 10 bases stayed unmatched. In germline, CDR1 is SQVTM, CDR2 ANQGSEA.

The chain employs TRBV4-2 and TRBJ1-1, with TRBD1 as a possible D gene (5 bases). CDR1 is LGHNA and CDR2 is YNFKEQ in the germline V gene. The CDR3 is 17 residues long. Trimming pared 5 bases from V and 1 base from J, leaving 20 bases between. The CDR3: CASSKQPGPAWNTEAFF. CDR3 sequence (DNA): TGTGCCAGCAGCAAACAACCGGGACCGGCCTGGAACACTGAAGCTTTCTTT.

This clonotype was detected only once. The gene calls are TRBV29-1 and TRBJ1-1, with a weak D call TRBD1 (5 bases). CDR1 SQVTM and CDR2 ANQGSEA come from the germline V gene. Trimming shortened V by 7 bases and J by 3 bases, and 15 bases separated the two germline ends. This CDR3 is built from 13 residues. The CDR3 nucleotides read TGCAGCGCTAAAGACAGAGCTGACACTGAAGCTTTCTTT. Amino acids: CSAKDRADTEAFF.

V is TRBV5-1 and J is TRBJ1-2; TRBD1 might be the D (6 bases). Germline loops: CDR1 SGHRS, CDR2 YFSETQ. Trimming stripped 1 base from V and 2 bases from J, with 15 bases between. This CDR3 region has 16 residues. The CDR3 reads CASSLPPGGANYGYTF. CDR3 nucleotide sequence: TGCGCCAGCAGCTTGCCCCCCGGGGGGGCGAACTATGGCTACACCTTC.

This clonotype showed up many times. The chain recombines TRBV15 with TRBJ2-5, with D possibly called TRBD1 or TRBD2 (5 bases each). V lost 0 bases to trimming and J lost 3 bases, with 11 bases between them. CDR1 is LNHNV and CDR2 is YYDKDF in the germline V gene (reference sequence). CDR3 length: 15 amino acids. For the CDR3, the DNA is TGTGCCACCAGCAGAGATCAGGGACCTGAAGAGACCCAGTACTTC. It specifies CATSRDQGPEETQYF. Looking up the rest from reference TRBV15 and TRBJ2-5 gives the full variable domain: DAMVIQNPRYQVTQFGKPVTLSCSQTLNHNVMYWYQQKSSQAPKLLFHYYDKDFNNEADTPDNFQSRRPNTSFCFLDIRSPGLGDTAMYLCATSRDQGPEETQYFGPGTRLLVL.

This clonotype was counted only a few times. The chain couples TRBV7-2 to TRBJ2-4, with 11 nucleotides matching TRBD2. The J call may be faulty, since TRBJ2-7 better matches the DNA end. This CDR3 spans 15 amino acids. Germline-derived CDR1 and CDR2 are SGHTA and FQGNSA. DNA of the CDR3: TGTGCCAGCAACCCTAGCGGGGGGTCGACCTACGAGCAGTACTTC. It encodes CASNPSGGSTYEQYF.

This clonotype has a handful of counts. This sequence joins TRBV15 and TRBJ1-5; D is uncertain. The CDR3 sequence is 14 residues long. The germline CDR1 and CDR2 sequences are LNHNV and YYDKDF (reference sequence). V was cut by 5 bases and J by 6 bases, with 14 bases left in between. The CDR3 protein is CATSPVRIGQPQHF. The CDR3, as DNA: TGTGCCACCAGCCCCGTAAGGATAGGTCAGCCCCAGCATTTT.

J is TRBJ1-4 and V is TRBV7-2; 7 bases match TRBD1. Per the germline V gene, CDR1 is SGHTA and CDR2 is FQGNSA. The CDR3 is 15 residues long. J lost 7 bases, V lost 5 bases, and 10 bases had no gene match. The CDR3 loop is CASSPQTGWSEKLFF. The CDR3 DNA sequence: TGTGCCAGCAGCCCGCAGACAGGGTGGAGTGAAAAACTGTTTTTT.

This chain connects TRBV2 to TRBJ1-1; 7 bases map to TRBD1. J was trimmed by 1 base and V by 11 bases; bases with no gene match: 7. Germline CDR1 and CDR2: SNHLY and FYNNEI. The CDR3 length is 13 residues. The CDR3 DNA reads TGTGCCGACACAGGGGCGGGGAACACTGAAGCTTTCTTT. It codes for CADTGAGNTEAFF.

J is TRBJ1-6 and V is TRBV4-2; 7 bases fit TRBD1. Losses at the gene ends were 4 bases for V and 9 bases for J; bases not matched to a gene: 9. This CDR3 comprises 15 residues. Per the germline V gene, CDR1 is LGHNA and CDR2 is YNFKEQ. In nucleotides, the CDR3 is TGTGCCAGCAGCCTATCGACAGGGCCAGGTTCACCCCTCCACTTT. This translates into CASSLSTGPGSPLHF.

Note on this clonotype: A read error may produce the germline difference seen at one junction end. V is TRBV3-1 and J is TRBJ1-2; a possible D gene is TRBD1 (6 bases). CDR1 and CDR2 (germline): LGHDT, YNNKEL (reference sequence). The length of the CDR3 is 16 residues. In DNA form, the CDR3 reads TGTGCCAGCAGCCCCTTGGACAGTGGGTCTAACTATGGCCACACCTTC. It codes for CASSPLDSGSNYGHTF.

The V gene is TRBV20-1, the J gene TRBJ2-3; the D is unclear. CDR1 and CDR2 from the germline V gene are DFQATT and SNEGSKA (reference sequence). CDR3 size: 14 residues. This CDR3 is CSARSRSGTDTQYF. The CDR3 DNA follows: TGCAGCGCCCGGAGCAGATCTGGCACAGATACGCAGTATTTT.

The V call is TRBV4-3, the J call TRBJ2-2, with D uncertain. Trimming took 0 bases from V and 6 from J, leaving 14 bases between them. The germline CDR1 and CDR2 sequences are LGHNA and YSLEER. This CDR3 is 16 amino acids long. CDR3 DNA sequence: TGCGCCAGCAGCCAAGATTTGGTCCCGTCGGCCGGGGAGCTGTTTTTT. This sequence encodes CASSQDLVPSAGELFF.

This sequence joins TRBV6-1 and TRBJ2-3; D is ambiguous. The CDR3 sequence is 14 residues long. Germline CDR1 is MNHNS and CDR2 is SASEGT. V was clipped by 5 bases and J by 0 bases, with 9 bases between them. CDR3 DNA: TGTGCCAGCAGTTATATTGCGAGCACAGATACGCAGTATTTT. Translated: CASSYIASTDTQYF.

V usage is TRBV5-5 and J usage is TRBJ1-1, with D unresolved. Germline V gene lookup returns CDR1 SGHKS and CDR2 YYEKEE (reference sequence). This CDR3 has 14 amino acids. V was clipped by 2 bases and J by 0 bases, with 8 bases between them. The CDR3 is CASSFAHLNTEAFF. The CDR3 DNA follows: TGTGCCAGCAGCTTTGCGCATCTGAACACTGAAGCTTTCTTT.

This clonotype has more than one count but fewer than ten. The rearrangement joins TRBV27 to TRBJ2-7, with TRBD1 matching over 8 bases. V shed 6 bases, J shed 2 bases, and the junction held 12 bases outside the gene matches. This CDR3 comprises 16 residues. Germline CDR1 MNHEY, CDR2 SMNVEV (reference sequence). For the CDR3, the DNA is TGTGCCAGCAGGTGGACAGGGCAGTTTCATCCCTACGAGCAGTACTTC. As protein: CASRWTGQFHPYEQYF.

In its sample, this clonotype was seen once. One end of the junction fails to match germline, which may point to a read error. CDR3: CSASPQGETQSF. CDR3 coding DNA: TGCAGTGCTAGCCCCCAAGGGGAGACCCAGTCCTTC. The chain is built from TRBV20-1 and TRBJ2-5, with D tentatively TRBD1 or TRBD2 (5 bases each). The CDR3 has 12 residues. The germline V gene has CDR1 DFQATT and CDR2 SNEGSKA (reference sequence).

A few counts support this clonotype. The chain combines TRBV25-1 with TRBJ1-6; maybe TRBD1 (5 bases). V shed 6 bases and J shed 4 bases, with 10 bases lying between them. Looked up from germline, CDR1 is MGHDK and CDR2 is SYGVNS. The CDR3 has 14 amino acids. The CDR3 loop is CASRGDFYNSPLHF. The CDR3 nucleotides are TGTGCCAGCAGGGGGGACTTTTATAATTCACCCCTCCACTTT.

The gene calls are TRBV7-2 and TRBJ2-1; possible D gene TRBD1, 5 bases. Germline V gene sequence: CDR1 SGHTA, CDR2 FQGNSA. CDR3 length: 16 amino acids. The V end lost 2 bases, the J end lost 3 bases, and 14 bases lay between the germline ends. CDR3 sequence (DNA): TGTGCCAGCAGCTTAAGGGGTACAACAGACTACAATGAGCAGTTCTTC. Residues: CASSLRGTTDYNEQFF.

This rearrangement joins TRBV20-1 to TRBJ2-1; TRBD2 matches 7 bases. Germline CDR1 is DFQATT and CDR2 is SNEGSKA (reference sequence). Trimming cost V 0 bases and J 7 bases; bases outside gene matches: 3. The CDR3 is 13 residues long. CDR3 loop: CSARETSRNEQFF. The CDR3 DNA reads TGCAGTGCTAGAGAGACTAGCCGGAATGAGCAGTTCTTC.

This clonotype was detected a few times. The chain couples TRBV4-2 to TRBJ1-1, with 7 bases identical to TRBD1. J gave up 0 bases and V 4 bases, and 8 bases lay outside the gene matches. Per germline, CDR1 LGHNA and CDR2 YNFKEQ. The CDR3 has 16 amino acids. The CDR3 sequence is CASSRKVGTVNTEAFF. For the CDR3, the DNA is TGTGCCAGCAGCCGAAAAGTAGGGACAGTGAACACTGAAGCTTTCTTT.

This chain joins TRBV5-5 and TRBJ2-3, with 11 bases fitting TRBD2. The CDR3 totals 17 residues. The V and J ends lost 0 bases and 4 bases, in that order; junction bases with no gene match: 7. Germline V gene lookup returns CDR1 SGHKS and CDR2 YYEKEE (reference sequence). In DNA, the CDR3 is TGTGCCAGCAGCTTGGGGCTAGCGGGGGGTGGCTCAGATACGCAGTATTTT. Amino acids: CASSLGLAGGGSDTQYF. Based on the CDR3 plus reference TRBV5-5 and TRBJ2-3, the full variable domain is DAGVTQSPTHLIKTRGQQVTLRCSPISGHKSVSWYQQVLGQGPQFIFQYYEKEERGRGNFPDRFSARQFPNYSSELNVNALLLGDSALYLCASSLGLAGGGSDTQYFGPGTRLTVL.

This clonotype was picked up a small number of times. This chain joins TRBV5-1 and TRBJ1-2, with D perhaps matching TRBD1 (5 bases). The CDR3 contains 14 residues. Germline V gene lookup returns CDR1 SGHRS and CDR2 YFSETQ. V lost 4 bases, J lost 4 bases, and 14 bases lay in between. As DNA, the CDR3 is TGCGCCAGCAGCACCCGACAGCTCATCTATGGCTACACCTTC. Translating it yields CASSTRQLIYGYTF.

Notes on this clonotype: Sequence at one end of the junction differs from germline and may be a read error. The DNA for the CDR3 is TGTGCCAGCAGCTTTTTCGGCAATGCGCAGTTCTTC. It is translated as CASSFFGNAQFF. The chain recombines TRBV5-5 with TRBJ2-1; D unresolved. CDR1 and CDR2 from the germline V gene are SGHKS and YYEKEE (reference sequence). This CDR3 is built from 12 residues.

The chain links TRBV6-6 to TRBJ1-6, with D tentatively TRBD1 (5 bases). CDR1 MNHNY and CDR2 SVGAGI come from the germline V gene (reference sequence). The V gene lost 5 bases and the J gene lost 10 bases, with 18 bases spanning the gap. The CDR3 has 15 amino acids. CDR3 nucleotides: TGTGCCAGCAGTCGCCCGGGGGTGGTAGTCTCACCCCTCCACTTT. Amino acid sequence: CASSRPGVVVSPLHF.

The chain links TRBV27 to TRBJ1-2, with 10 positions matching TRBD1. The trim removed 4 bases at V and 7 bases at J, leaving 9 bases unmatched. CDR3 length equals 15 residues. Germline values: CDR1 MNHEY, CDR2 SMNVEV (reference sequence). In DNA form, the CDR3 reads TGTGCCAGCAGTTCCCCCGGACAGGGGGAGGGTGGCTACACCTTC. Protein sequence: CASSSPGQGEGGYTF.

The chain recombines TRBV7-9 with TRBJ2-7; TRBD1 matches 7 bases. Germline V gene data show CDR1 as SEHNR and CDR2 as FQNEAQ (reference sequence). This CDR3 has 14 amino acids. V lost 5 bases to trimming and J lost 7 bases; unmatched junction nucleotides: 11. The DNA of the CDR3 is TGTGCCAGCAGCCCCACAAAGACAGGGTTAGAGCAGTACTTC. This sequence encodes CASSPTKTGLEQYF. Complete variable domain (other parts from reference TRBV7-9 and TRBJ2-7): DTGVSQNPRHKITKRGQNVTFRCDPISEHNRLYWYRQTLGQGPEFLTYFQNEAQLEKSRLLSDRFSAERPKGSFSTLEIQRTEQGDSAMYLCASSPTKTGLEQYFGPGTRLTVT.

The V call is TRBV4-3, the J call TRBJ2-3; no clear D gene. The CDR3 extends over 14 amino acids. V lost 0 bases, J lost 2 bases, and 6 bases lay in between. Per the germline V gene, CDR1 is LGHNA and CDR2 is YSLEER. The CDR3 loop reads CASSQEPYTDTQYF. The DNA for the CDR3 is TGCGCCAGCAGCCAAGAGCCATACACAGATACGCAGTATTTT.

This chain uses TRBV7-2 with TRBJ2-1, with D possibly called TRBD1 or TRBD2 (5 bases each). Germline V gives CDR1 SGHTA, CDR2 FQGNSA. Trimming left V 0 bases short and J 0 bases short, with 12 bases between. This CDR3 has 17 residues. This chain's CDR3 is CASSLAWDGRSYNEQFF. In DNA, the CDR3 is TGTGCCAGCAGCTTAGCGTGGGACGGACGCTCCTACAATGAGCAGTTCTTC.

This rearrangement joins TRBV4-3 to TRBJ2-7; TRBD1 agrees at 7 bases. CDR3 length: 15 amino acids. After removal of 2 bases from V and 2 bases from J, the junction contained 6 bases not matched to a gene. Looked up from germline, CDR1 is LGHNA and CDR2 is YSLEER. The CDR3 sequence: CASSQFRGQAYEQYF. CDR3 DNA: TGCGCCAGCAGCCAATTTAGGGGGCAGGCCTACGAGCAGTACTTC.